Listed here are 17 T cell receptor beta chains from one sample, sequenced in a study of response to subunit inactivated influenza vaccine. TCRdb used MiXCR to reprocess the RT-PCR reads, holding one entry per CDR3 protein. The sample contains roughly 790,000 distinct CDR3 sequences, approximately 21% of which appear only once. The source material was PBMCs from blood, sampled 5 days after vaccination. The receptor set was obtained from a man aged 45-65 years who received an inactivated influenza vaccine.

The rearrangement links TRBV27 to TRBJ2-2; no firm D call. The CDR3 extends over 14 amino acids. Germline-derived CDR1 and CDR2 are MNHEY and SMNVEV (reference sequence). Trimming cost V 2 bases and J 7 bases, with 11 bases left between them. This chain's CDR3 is CASSLGVAGGELFF. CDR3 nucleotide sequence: TGTGCCAGCAGTTTAGGGGTGGCCGGCGGGGAGCTGTTTTTT.

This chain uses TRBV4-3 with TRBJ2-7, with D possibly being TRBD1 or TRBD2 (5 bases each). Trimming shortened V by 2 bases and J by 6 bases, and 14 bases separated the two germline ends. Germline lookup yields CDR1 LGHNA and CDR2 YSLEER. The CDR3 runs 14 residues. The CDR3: CASSQQQRGGEQYF. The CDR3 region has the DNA TGCGCCAGCAGCCAACAACAGAGGGGCGGCGAGCAGTACTTC.

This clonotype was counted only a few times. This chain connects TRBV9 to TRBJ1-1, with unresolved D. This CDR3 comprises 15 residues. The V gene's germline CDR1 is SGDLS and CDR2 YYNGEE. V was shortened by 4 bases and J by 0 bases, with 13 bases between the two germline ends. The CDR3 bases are TGTGCCAGCAGCCTAACCGGGGAGCTGAACACTGAAGCTTTCTTT. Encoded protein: CASSLTGELNTEAFF.

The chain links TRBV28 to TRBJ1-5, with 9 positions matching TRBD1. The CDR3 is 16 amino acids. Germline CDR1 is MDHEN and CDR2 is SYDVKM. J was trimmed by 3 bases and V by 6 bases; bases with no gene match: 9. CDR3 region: CASRPTTGGSNQPQHF. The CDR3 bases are TGTGCCAGCAGACCGACGACAGGGGGGTCCAATCAGCCCCAGCATTTT.

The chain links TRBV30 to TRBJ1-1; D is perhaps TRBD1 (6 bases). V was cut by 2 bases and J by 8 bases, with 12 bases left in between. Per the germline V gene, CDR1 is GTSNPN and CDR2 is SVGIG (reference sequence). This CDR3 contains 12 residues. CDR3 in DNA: TGTGCCTGGAGTAAGGGTGACAGGGAAGCTTTCTTT. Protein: CAWSKGDREAFF.

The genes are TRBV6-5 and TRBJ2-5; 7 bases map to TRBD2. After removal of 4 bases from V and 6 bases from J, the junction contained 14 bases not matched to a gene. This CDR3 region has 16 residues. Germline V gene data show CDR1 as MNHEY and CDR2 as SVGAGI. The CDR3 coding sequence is TGTGCCAGCAGTTGGGGGGGACTAACGCCGGGAAAGACCCAGTACTTC. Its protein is CASSWGGLTPGKTQYF.

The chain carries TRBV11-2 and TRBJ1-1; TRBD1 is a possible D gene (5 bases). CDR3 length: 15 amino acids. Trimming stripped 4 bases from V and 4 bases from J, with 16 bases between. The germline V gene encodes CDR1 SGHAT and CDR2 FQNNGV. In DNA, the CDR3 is TGTGCCAGCAGCTCCCTCAAAGGCGGGACCACTGAAGCTTTCTTT. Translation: CASSSLKGGTTEAFF. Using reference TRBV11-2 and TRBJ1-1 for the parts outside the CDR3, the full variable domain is EAGVAQSPRYKIIEKRQSVAFWCNPISGHATLYWYQQILGQGPKLLIQFQNNGVVDDSQLPKDRFSAERLKGVDSTLKIQPAKLEDSAVYLCASSSLKGGTTEAFFGQGTRLTVV.

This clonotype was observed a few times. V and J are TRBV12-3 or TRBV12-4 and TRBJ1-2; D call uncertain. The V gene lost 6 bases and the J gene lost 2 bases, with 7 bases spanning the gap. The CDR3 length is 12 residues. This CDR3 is CASSTENYGYTF. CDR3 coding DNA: TGTGCCAGCAGCACAGAGAACTATGGCTACACCTTC.

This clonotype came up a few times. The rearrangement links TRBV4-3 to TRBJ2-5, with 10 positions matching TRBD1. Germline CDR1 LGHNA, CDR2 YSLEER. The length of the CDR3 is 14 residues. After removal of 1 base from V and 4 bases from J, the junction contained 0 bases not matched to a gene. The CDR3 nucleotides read TGCGCCAGCAGCCAAGGGACAGGGGGAGAGACCCAGTACTTC. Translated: CASSQGTGGETQYF.

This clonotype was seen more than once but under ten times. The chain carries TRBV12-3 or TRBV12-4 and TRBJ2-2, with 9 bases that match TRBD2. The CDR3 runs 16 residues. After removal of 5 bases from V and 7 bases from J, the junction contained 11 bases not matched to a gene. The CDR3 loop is CASSVGAGGPVGELFF. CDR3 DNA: TGTGCCAGCAGTGTCGGTGCGGGAGGGCCGGTCGGGGAGCTGTTTTTT.

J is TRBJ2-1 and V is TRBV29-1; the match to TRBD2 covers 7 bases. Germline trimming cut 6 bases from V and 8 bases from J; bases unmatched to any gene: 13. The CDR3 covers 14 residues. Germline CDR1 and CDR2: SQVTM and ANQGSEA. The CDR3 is CSVTRLALNDEQFF. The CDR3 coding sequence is TGCAGCGTCACCAGACTAGCCCTTAACGATGAGCAGTTCTTC.

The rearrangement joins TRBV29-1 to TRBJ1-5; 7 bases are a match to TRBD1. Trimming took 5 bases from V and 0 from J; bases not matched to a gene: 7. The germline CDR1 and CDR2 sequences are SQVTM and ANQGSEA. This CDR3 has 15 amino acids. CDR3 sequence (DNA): TGCAGCGTTAGCGACAGGGCAGATAGCAATCAGCCCCAGCATTTT. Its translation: CSVSDRADSNQPQHF.

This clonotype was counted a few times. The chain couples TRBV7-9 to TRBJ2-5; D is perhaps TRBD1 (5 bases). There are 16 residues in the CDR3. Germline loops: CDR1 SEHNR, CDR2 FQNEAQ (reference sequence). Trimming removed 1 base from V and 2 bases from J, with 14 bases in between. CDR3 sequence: CASSLVDRRPQETQYF. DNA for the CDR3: TGTGCCAGCAGCTTAGTTGACAGAAGACCTCAAGAGACCCAGTACTTC.

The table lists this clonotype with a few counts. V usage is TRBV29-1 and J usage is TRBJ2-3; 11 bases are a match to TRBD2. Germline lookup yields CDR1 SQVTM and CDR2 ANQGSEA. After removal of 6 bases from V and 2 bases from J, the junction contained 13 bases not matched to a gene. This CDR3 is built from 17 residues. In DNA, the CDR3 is TGCAGCGTCAATCCGGGACTAGCGGTCGCCTCCACAGATACGCAGTATTTT. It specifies CSVNPGLAVASTDTQYF.

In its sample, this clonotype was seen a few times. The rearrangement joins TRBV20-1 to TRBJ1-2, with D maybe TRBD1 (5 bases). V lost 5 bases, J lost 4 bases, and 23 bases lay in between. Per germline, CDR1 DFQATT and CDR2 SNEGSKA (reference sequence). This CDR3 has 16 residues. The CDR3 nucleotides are TGCAGTGCTCTTAGGGACGGCCTTATCGACCGCTATGGCTACACCTTC. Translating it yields CSALRDGLIDRYGYTF.

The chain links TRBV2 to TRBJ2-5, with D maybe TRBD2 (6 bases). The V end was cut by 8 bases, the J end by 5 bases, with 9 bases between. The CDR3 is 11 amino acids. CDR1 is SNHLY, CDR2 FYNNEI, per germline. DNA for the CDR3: TGTGCCAGCGGTGCGGGGGAGACCCAGTACTTC. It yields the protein CASGAGETQYF.

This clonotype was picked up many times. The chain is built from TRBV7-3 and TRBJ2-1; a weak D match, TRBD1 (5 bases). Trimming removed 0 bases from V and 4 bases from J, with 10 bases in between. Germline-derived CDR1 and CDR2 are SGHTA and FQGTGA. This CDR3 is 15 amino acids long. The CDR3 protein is CASSLTHQGYNEQFF. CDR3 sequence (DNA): TGTGCCAGCAGCTTAACGCACCAGGGATACAATGAGCAGTTCTTC.